One and the same sample provided the 13 T cell receptor beta chains below, sequenced in a study of identical twins' blood T cells. TCRdb called the 5' RACE reads again in MiXCR, with one record for every CDR3 protein. This table holds hundreds of thousands of distinct CDR3 sequences, about 28% found once. The material sequenced was PBMCs. Every receptor here comes from a woman between 18 and 55 years old in good health.

V gene TRBV20-1 combines with J gene TRBJ2-1; 11 nucleotides agree with TRBD2. The junction had 15 bases not matched to a gene; V was cut back by 3 bases and J by 8 bases. This CDR3 has 17 residues. Germline assignment: CDR1 DFQATT and CDR2 SNEGSKA (reference sequence). As DNA, the CDR3 is TGCAGTGCTAGTCTACCTAGCGGGAGGAATTTTCGGGATGAGCAGTTCTTC. Encoded protein: CSASLPSGRNFRDEQFF.

The chain carries TRBV6-2 or TRBV6-3 and TRBJ2-5; D is uncertain. Germline values: CDR1 MNHEY, CDR2 SVGEGT. Trimming took off 6 bases at V and 5 bases at J, with 10 bases between the two ends. The CDR3 extends over 12 amino acids. The CDR3 region is CASSIRVETQYF. In DNA, the CDR3 is TGTGCCAGCAGCATCAGAGTGGAGACCCAGTACTTC.

This chain links TRBV3-1 with TRBJ1-1; weak D call: TRBD1 (5 bases). In germline, CDR1 is LGHDT, CDR2 YNNKEL (reference sequence). Trimming took off 1 base at V and 5 bases at J, with 11 bases between the two ends. The length of the CDR3 is 14 residues. DNA of the CDR3: TGTGCCAGCAGCCAAGTTGCAGGGCGGACTGAAGCTTTCTTT. Residues: CASSQVAGRTEAFF. The variable domain in full, with the rest retrieved from reference TRBV3-1 and TRBJ1-1, is DTAVSQTPKYLVTQMGNDKSIKCEQNLGHDTMYWYKQDSKKFLKIMFSYNNKELIINETVPNRFSPKSPDKAHLNLHINSLELGDSAVYFCASSQVAGRTEAFFGQGTRLTVV.

J is TRBJ2-4 and V is TRBV29-1, with TRBD1 identical over 7 bases. CDR1 is SQVTM and CDR2 is ANQGSEA in the germline V gene. This CDR3 has 15 amino acids. V gave up 4 bases and J gave up 0 bases; unmatched junction bases: 6. CDR3 DNA sequence: TGCAGCGTTGTTGGGACAGACCTAGCCAAAAACATTCAGTACTTC. This gives the protein CSVVGTDLAKNIQYF.

This clonotype was seen only a few times. The rearrangement joins TRBV19 to TRBJ1-2; weak D call: TRBD1 (5 bases). Germline V gene data show CDR1 as LNHDA and CDR2 as SQIVND (reference sequence). The CDR3 runs 16 residues. The germline V and J ends were trimmed by 6 bases and 8 bases, with 25 bases remaining between them. The CDR3 region is CASSNALSQGLWGYTF. The CDR3, as DNA: TGTGCCAGTAGCAATGCACTCTCCCAGGGATTGTGGGGCTACACCTTC.

A remark on this clonotype: A much bigger clone sits one base away, suggesting this may be a read error. The rearrangement joins TRBV5-1 to TRBJ2-2; D is unresolved. Looked up from germline, CDR1 is SGHRS and CDR2 is YFSETQ. Trimming shortened V by 0 bases and J by 0 bases, and 3 bases separated the two germline ends. This CDR3 region has 14 residues. The CDR3 reads CASSLETNTGELFF. CDR3 nucleotides: TGCGCCAGCAGCTTGGAGACGAACACCGGGGAGCTGTTTTTT.

The V and J genes are TRBV6-5 and TRBJ2-1; D is unclear. CDR3 length: 12 amino acids. Germline V CDR1 and CDR2: MNHEY, SVGAGI. V was pared by 1 base and J by 8 bases, with 6 bases between. CDR3 sequence (DNA): TGTGCCAGCAGTTACTTAGGCTATGAGCAGTTCTTC. It encodes CASSYLGYEQFF.

This clonotype was detected many times. The V and J genes are TRBV6-4 and TRBJ1-5; the D gene is possibly TRBD1 (5 bases). There are 15 residues in the CDR3. V lost 8 bases to trimming and J lost 0 bases, with 14 bases between them. Germline V gives CDR1 MRHNA, CDR2 SNTAGT. Written as DNA, the CDR3 is TGTGCCAGCCGGGGGGGAATTTATAGCAATCAGCCCCAGCATTTT. It codes for CASRGGIYSNQPQHF.

This clonotype was picked up many times. The rearrangement links TRBV20-1 to TRBJ2-3; 8 bases map to TRBD2. V shed 6 bases and J 1 base; nucleotides not matched to a gene: 9. CDR1 is DFQATT, CDR2 SNEGSKA, per germline (reference sequence). The CDR3 length is 15 residues. The CDR3: CSAPAVAGRTDTQYF. As DNA, the CDR3 is TGCAGTGCCCCGGCTGTAGCGGGACGCACAGATACGCAGTATTTT.

This clonotype showed up many times. The V call is TRBV29-1, the J call TRBJ1-2; 8 nucleotides match TRBD1. CDR3 length equals 12 residues. Trimming took 6 bases from V and 8 from J; bases not matched to a gene: 8. CDR1 SQVTM and CDR2 ANQGSEA come from the germline V gene. CDR3 residues: CSVATGDRGYTF. The CDR3 nucleotides read TGCAGCGTCGCGACAGGGGATCGAGGCTACACCTTC. Looking up the rest from reference TRBV29-1 and TRBJ1-2 gives the full variable domain: SAVISQKPSRDICQRGTSLTIQCQVDSQVTMMFWYRQQPGQSLTLIATANQGSEATYESGFVIDKFPISRPNLTFSTLTVSNMSPEDSSIYLCSVATGDRGYTFGSGTRLTVV.

This clonotype was detected only once. The chain links TRBV7-2 to TRBJ2-3; 9 bases line up with TRBD2. Trimming took 4 bases from V and 4 from J; bases not matched to a gene: 15. Germline CDR1 is SGHTA and CDR2 is FQGNSA. The CDR3 extends over 18 amino acids. The DNA of the CDR3 is TGTGCCAGCAGCTCCCCATTACGACTAGCGGAAGCGGCAGATACGCAGTATTTT. As protein: CASSSPLRLAEAADTQYF.

Many counts were recorded for this clonotype. The chain links TRBV10-3 to TRBJ2-1; D might be TRBD2 (6 bases). CDR3 length: 17 residues. Trimming left V 2 bases short and J 4 bases short, with 18 bases between. From germline, CDR1 is ENHRY and CDR2 SYGVKD. CDR3 sequence reads: CAISEAAGMGLYNEQFF. CDR3 nucleotide sequence: TGTGCCATCAGTGAGGCGGCGGGGATGGGATTATACAATGAGCAGTTCTTC.

The gene calls are TRBV29-1 and TRBJ1-2; D remains ambiguous. The germline gives CDR1 SQVTM, CDR2 ANQGSEA. The CDR3 totals 15 residues. Between the trimmed V and J ends, which lost 3 bases and 0 bases, there was a span of 14 bases. The CDR3 nucleotides are TGCAGCGTTGAGGATTATGGGCAGCCTAACTATGGCTACACCTTC. Encoded protein: CSVEDYGQPNYGYTF.